This paragraph reports one T cell receptor beta chain. The target antigen is unknown. Produced via immunoSEQ multiplex PCR; TCRdb's table is partial and in-frame only. The sample lists hundreds of thousands of clones; just under 97% were seen once. Cells designated naive CD8 were CD45RO-negative and were positively selected for CCR7, with terminally differentiated effector memory CD45RA+ cells excluded. The data were taken from a study of shared clonotypes between healthy human individuals. Overall study: Per donor, three plates held CD4 naive cells, three held CD4 memory, two held CD8 naive and one held CD8 memory.

The CDR3 contains 14 residues. Germline V lookup: CDR1 MNHEY, CDR2 SMNVEV (reference sequence). The V gene lost 4 bases and the J gene lost 2 bases, with 12 bases spanning the gap. Study-wide results and limits: Sorted-subset samples were not fully sequenced, rarefaction indicated.

The receptor was derived from a woman aged 30 to 39 in good health. Material: naive CD8+ T cells sorted from blood. The V gene is TRBV27, the J gene TRBJ2-7, with D possibly TRBD2 on 6 matching bases. DNA of the CDR3: TGTGCCAGCAGTTCCCGGGACTTACCCTACGAGCAGTACTTC. Translated: CASSSRDLPYEQYF.